The source of this T cell receptor beta chain is a study of blood T cell repertoires in COVID-19. At the level of the study: Italy, Spain and the United States were the sources of the convalescent and acute COVID-19 samples. PBMCs, B-cell-depleted T cells, or T cells were the source of the cDNA or gDNA that made up the material.

This clone appeared a few times. The CDR3 runs to 14 residues. Trimming removed 6 bases from V and 8 bases from J; junction bases left unmatched: 7. CDR1 and CDR2 (germline): MNHEY, SVGAGI. Source study methods: Using reference gene primer amplification, nucleated cell counts were estimated. The data were produced by immunoSEQ multiplex PCR, yet TCRdb's version contains in-frame clones alone and is incomplete. The V and J calls and clone size come from that table; D and trimming were worked out from the DNA. The sample shows a few hundred thousand clones, 84% of them seen only once. The V and J genes are TRBV6-5 and TRBJ1-4; TRBD1 matches 9 bases. The sequenced material came from peripheral blood. This clonotype was sampled from a man in his forties or fifties who had recovered from COVID-19. The CDR3 bases are TGTGCCAGCAGGGATACAGGGGGCGAGGAAAAACTGTTTTTT. It encodes CASRDTGGEEKLFF.